The clone carrying this TCR beta chain is medium-sized. Antigen unknown. The sample comes from a study of identical twins. Findings and caveats of the study: Weaker excess twin sharing was observed in beta out-of-frame sequences. Model-predicted out-of-frame TCR alpha sharing fell below observed values in monozygotic twins. Memory repertoires showed no such pattern, whereas abundant cord blood beta clonotypes carried fewer insertions.

Deletions cut 0 bases from V and 0 bases from J, with 6 bases between. There are 15 residues in the CDR3. Germline V gene sequence: CDR1 SGHVS, CDR2 FNYEAQ. Using its own MiXCR run on the 5' RACE reads, TCRdb lists one record per CDR3 protein. The repertoire includes about 250,000 distinct CDR3 sequences, roughly 13% of them detected once, and approximately 10% sits in the top ten. The sequenced material came from memory (CD45RO+) T cells sorted from blood. This sequence originates from a woman aged 18-29 years in good health. V and J are TRBV7-6 and TRBJ2-1, with no clear D. The CDR3 spells CASSLASSSYNEQFF. The DNA of the CDR3 is TGTGCCAGCAGCTTAGCGTCCAGCTCCTACAATGAGCAGTTCTTC.